Listed below are T cell receptor beta chains from one sample, sequenced in a study of tumor and adjacent non-tumor tissue in lung cancer. MiXCR, applied by TCRdb to the multiplex PCR reads, yields one record per CDR3 protein. Of tens of thousands of distinct CDR3 sequences in the sample, roughly 60% are singletons; the top ten hold around a third. The sequencing input was distant non-tumor lung tissue. The receptors derive from a man aged 70-80 years with non-small cell lung cancer. Each CDR3 is given with its conserved first and last residue. The D gene is left open where the match is weak. The listing skips clone size in some rows; elsewhere it reads once, few, many or a size class.

>TRBJ2-2|-|-|TRBV12-3/TRBV12-4
TGTGCCAGCAGCCAACAGGGTCCGCGGACCAGGGAGCTGTTTTTT
CASSQQGPRTRELFF
>TRBJ2-7|once|-|TRBV11-2
TGTGCCAGCACCTTAGGACATAGAAACTACGAGCAGTACTTC
CASTLGHRNYEQYF
>TRBJ2-7|many|-|TRBV10-3
TGTGCCATCAGTGAGACGAAGACATACGACGAGCAGTACTTC
CAISETKTYDEQYF
>TRBJ2-7|many|TRBD2|TRBV4-1
TGCGCCAGCAGCCACCTACAGGGTAGCGGGAGTAGGTACGAGCAGTACTTC
CASSHLQGSGSRYEQYF
>TRBJ2-2|-|-|TRBV11-1
TGTGCCAGCAGCGGGCGCGCAAGGGGAGAAGGCACCGGGGGGCTGTTTTTT
CASSGRARGEGTGGLFF
>TRBJ2-7|few|-|TRBV29-1
TGCAGCGTGAATGACGGGACCTGCGAGCAGTACTTC
CSVNDGTCEQYF
>TRBJ2-5|-|-|TRBV21-1
TGTGCCAGCAGCAAAGCGCGAACAGGGGGGGAGACCCAGTACTTC
CASSKARTGGETQYF
>TRBJ1-6|-|-|TRBV25-1
TGTGCCAGCAGTGAATATAGGAACTCACCCCTCCACTTT
CASSEYRNSPLHF
>TRBJ1-2|many|-|TRBV10-3
TGTGCCATCAGTGAGCGGGAGACAGAATCCTATGGCTACACCTTC
CAISERETESYGYTF
>TRBJ2-3|many|-|TRBV5-1
TGCGCCAGCAGCACGGACCCGGAGGATACGCAGTATTTT
CASSTDPEDTQYF
>TRBJ2-7|many|-|TRBV11-2
TGTGCCAGCAGCCTCGGGTCGGGTTCCTACGAGCAGTACTTC
CASSLGSGSYEQYF
>TRBJ1-3|medium-sized|-|TRBV6-1
TGTGCCGGACGTACCACAGGGATGAGGAGAAACACCATATATTTT
CAGRTTGMRRNTIYF